This T cell receptor beta chain was observed in a study of blood T cells in healthy people across ages. In this sample, this clonotype turned up a few times. The antigen remains undetermined. Study findings and constraints: Observed TCR beta diversity per million T cells went down as age went up. This fall followed a roughly linear course with age.

Using a J-beta primer mix together with a sample-barcoded 5' primer, a second PCR was run for 7 to 11 cycles. Each cDNA molecule was tagged by a template-switch adaptor with 12 random nucleotides. One entry per CDR3 protein results from TCRdb running MiXCR on the 5' RACE reads. The sample contains roughly 800,000 distinct CDR3 sequences, more than 45% of which appear only once. The sequence was collected from a man between 25 and 39 years old in good health. The specimen was blood.

CDR3: CSVGDRKQGEQYF. The CDR3 region has the DNA TGCAGCGTTGGGGACCGAAAACAGGGGGAGCAGTACTTC. J is TRBJ2-7 and V is TRBV29-1; 7 bases are shared with TRBD1. The CDR3 sequence is 13 residues long. V shed 4 bases and J 7 bases; nucleotides not matched to a gene: 10. Per the germline V gene, CDR1 is SQVTM and CDR2 is ANQGSEA.